This T cell receptor beta chain was recorded in a study of blood T cell repertoires in COVID-19. Study information: PBMCs, B-cell-depleted T cells, or T cells were the source of the cDNA or gDNA that made up the material.

Grouping used clinical history reported by participants in a survey and questionnaire. Libraries were prepared by immunoSEQ multiplex PCR; TCRdb keeps only in-frame clonotypes and omits some of them. Of about 210,000 clones listed, about 76% are singletons. The J segment lost 0 bases and the V segment lost 7 bases, leaving 6 bases of the junction unmatched. The CDR3 consists of 14 residues. In germline, CDR1 is LNHDA, CDR2 SQIVND (reference sequence). What was sequenced was PBMCs or T cells enriched from blood (not recorded which). The J gene is TRBJ2-7, the V gene TRBV19, with 7 bases lining up with TRBD1. The sequence derives from a woman between 50 and 59 years old with acute COVID-19. CDR3 sequence: CASNRDRNSYEQYF. CDR3 in DNA: TGTGCCAGTAATCGGGACAGAAACTCCTACGAGCAGTACTTC.